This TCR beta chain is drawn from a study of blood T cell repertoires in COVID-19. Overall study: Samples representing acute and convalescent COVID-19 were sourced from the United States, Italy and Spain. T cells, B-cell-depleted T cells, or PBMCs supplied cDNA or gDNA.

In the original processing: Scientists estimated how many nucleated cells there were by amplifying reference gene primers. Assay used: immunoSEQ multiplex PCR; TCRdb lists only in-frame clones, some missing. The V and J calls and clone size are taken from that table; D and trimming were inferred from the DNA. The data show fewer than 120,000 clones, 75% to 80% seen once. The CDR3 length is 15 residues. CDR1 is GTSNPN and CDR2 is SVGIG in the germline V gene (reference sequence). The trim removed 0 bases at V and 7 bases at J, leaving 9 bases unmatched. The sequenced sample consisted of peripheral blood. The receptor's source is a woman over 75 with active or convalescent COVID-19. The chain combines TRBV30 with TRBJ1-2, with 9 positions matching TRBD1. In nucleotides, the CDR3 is TGTGCCTGGAGTGTCTCAAACAGGGGGCTCTCTGGCTACACCTTC. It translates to CAWSVSNRGLSGYTF.